A single sample is the source of the 10 T cell receptor beta chains below, sequenced in a study of cytomegalovirus exposure and HLA in healthy donors. PCR primers comprised 60 Vbeta and 13 Jbeta primers. The assay was immunoSEQ multiplex PCR, and TCRdb's table has in-frame clones only and misses some. The sample lists about 100,000 clones, about 70% seen once, with 2.6% in the top ten. Sequencing used PBMCs. These receptors were collected from a man between 50 and 59 years old in good health and CMV-seropositive.

The gene calls are TRBV2 and TRBJ1-1; the match to TRBD1 covers 7 bases. CDR1 and CDR2 from the germline V gene are SNHLY and FYNNEI. Trimming took 9 bases from V and 2 from J; bases not matched to a gene: 9. This CDR3 is built from 14 residues. In DNA, the CDR3 is TGTGCCAGAGGGAGCGACAGGGACAACACTGAAGCTTTCTTT. Translated: CARGSDRDNTEAFF.

This clone was counted a few times. This chain connects TRBV30 to TRBJ1-1; 10 nucleotides match TRBD1. V lost 2 bases, J lost 7 bases, and 7 bases stayed unmatched. Germline values: CDR1 GTSNPN, CDR2 SVGIG (reference sequence). The CDR3 is 14 residues long. The CDR3 DNA is TGTGCCTGGAGTACCGGGACAGGGGCACTTGAAGCTTTCTTT. Its protein product is CAWSTGTGALEAFF.

This clone appeared a single time. The chain has TRBV5-1 and TRBJ2-7, with TRBD1 identical over 9 bases. Germline loops: CDR1 SGHRS, CDR2 YFSETQ. The CDR3 spans 16 residues. J was trimmed by 2 bases and V by 0 bases; bases with no gene match: 6. The CDR3 loop is CASSLATGQGTYEQYF. CDR3 nucleotides: TGCGCCAGCAGCTTGGCCACGGGACAGGGTACCTACGAGCAGTACTTC.

The chain uses TRBV5-6 and TRBJ2-3; unclear D gene. The CDR3 totals 16 residues. In germline, CDR1 is SGHDT, CDR2 YYEEEE. Trimming removed 3 bases from V and 2 bases from J, with 16 bases in between. CDR3 coding DNA: TGTGCCAGCAGCTCTGAGAGGCGAGCTAACACAGATACGCAGTATTTT. It codes for CASSSERRANTDTQYF.

The chain has TRBV5-1 and TRBJ1-3; weak D call: TRBD1 (5 bases). This CDR3 spans 14 amino acids. Trimming removed 4 bases from V and 7 bases from J, with 15 bases in between. Germline CDR1 and CDR2: SGHRS and YFSETQ. In DNA, the CDR3 is TGCGCCAGCAGCCCGGAACTGCCAGGGAACACCATATATTTT. Its protein product is CASSPELPGNTIYF.

The chain recombines TRBV10-3 with TRBJ1-2, with 8 bases identical to TRBD1. Trimming at V came to 2 bases and at J to 7 bases, leaving 9 bases not matched to a gene. Germline CDR1 and CDR2: ENHRY and SYGVKD. The CDR3 extends over 15 amino acids. DNA of the CDR3: TGTGCCATCAGTGAGGGTTCAGGGGGCCAAGGTGGCTACACCTTC. This translates into CAISEGSGGQGGYTF.

The rearrangement uses TRBV2 and TRBJ2-1; 9 bases map to TRBD1. The germline gives CDR1 SNHLY, CDR2 FYNNEI. V lost 1 base, J lost 5 bases, and 0 bases stayed unmatched. This CDR3 comprises 14 residues. The CDR3 reads CASSEGTGDNEQFF. The CDR3 nucleotides read TGTGCCAGCAGTGAAGGGACAGGGGACAATGAGCAGTTCTTC. Combining the CDR3 with reference TRBV2 and TRBJ2-1 gives the whole variable domain EPEVTQTPSHQVTQMGQEVILRCVPISNHLYFYWYRQILGQKVEFLVSFYNNEISEKSEIFDDQFSVERPDGSNFTLKIRSTKLEDSAMYFCASSEGTGDNEQFFGPGTRLTVL.

The chain combines TRBV6-4 with TRBJ2-2; D remains unclear. The CDR3 is 17 residues long. The V and J ends lost 5 bases and 6 bases respectively, with 22 bases between them. Germline V gene lookup returns CDR1 MRHNA and CDR2 SNTAGT. In nucleotides, the CDR3 is TGTGCCAGCAGTCCCCTCCCTACAGAATCCACCTCCGGGGAGCTGTTTTTT. Translation: CASSPLPTESTSGELFF.

The V gene is TRBV5-1, the J gene TRBJ2-2, with D maybe TRBD2 (6 bases). The V and J ends lost 4 bases and 2 bases respectively, with 9 bases between them. Germline V lookup: CDR1 SGHRS, CDR2 YFSETQ. There are 14 residues in the CDR3. CDR3 DNA: TGCGCCAGCAGCCGGGACTTTAACACCGGGGAGCTGTTTTTT. It specifies CASSRDFNTGELFF.

The rearrangement joins TRBV4-2 to TRBJ1-2; 7 bases align to TRBD1. Germline trimming cut 0 bases from V and 6 bases from J; bases unmatched to any gene: 4. CDR1 and CDR2 from the germline V gene are LGHNA and YNFKEQ. This CDR3 has 14 residues. The CDR3 spells CASSQDRTGDGYTF. As DNA, the CDR3 is TGTGCCAGCAGCCAAGATCGAACAGGGGATGGCTACACCTTC.